The 31 T cell receptor beta chains listed next were all sequenced from one sample in a study of T cell clonality in common variable immunodeficiency. Study observations and caveats: In common variable immunodeficiency, TCR beta chains reportedly carried fewer deletions and N-nucleotide insertions.

The protocol was immunoSEQ multiplex PCR, while the TCRdb copy is restricted to in-frame clones and leaves out a portion. The data show more than 20,000 clones, none appearing only once, with around 2% held by the ten largest. These receptors have no identified antigens. Source material: peripheral blood mononuclear cells. These TCRs come from a human donor with common variable immunodeficiency.

This clone was seen many times. The read ends 3 residues shy of where the CDR3 ends; the end is completed using the germline J gene. The chain has TRBV6-2 or TRBV6-3 and TRBJ2-2, with 7 bases lining up with TRBD1. The CDR3 extends over 14 amino acids. Germline values: CDR1 MNHEY, CDR2 SVGEGT. Trimming cost V 6 bases and J 5 bases; bases outside gene matches: 6. Partial CDR3 DNA: TGTGCCAGCAGGGGGACAGCGTGGACCGGGGAG. Protein sequence: CASRGTAWTGE. The entire CDR3 protein is CASRGTAWTGELFF.

This clone was counted ten times or more. The read ends 3 residues before the CDR3 terminus; that terminus is restored from the germline J gene. This chain links TRBV10-3 with TRBJ1-5, with D possibly being TRBD1 (5 bases). This CDR3 spans 15 amino acids. Germline V gives CDR1 ENHRY, CDR2 SYGVKD. The V and J ends lost 0 bases and 2 bases respectively, with 8 bases between them. CDR3 DNA (partial): TGTGCCATCAGTGAGTCCGGGGGAGGCAATCAGCCC. Protein product: CAISESGGGNQP. The full CDR3 is CAISESGGGNQPQHF.

This clone was detected ten times or more. The CDR3 end lies 3 residues beyond the end of the read and is filled in from the germline J gene. The gene calls are TRBV29-1 and TRBJ1-1; 8 positions match TRBD1. Unmatched junction bases numbered 10, after V lost 6 bases and J lost 4 bases. CDR3 length: 14 residues. Germline V lookup: CDR1 SQVTM, CDR2 ANQGSEA. CDR3 sequence: CSVSVNRGATEAFF. The sequenced part of the CDR3 DNA is TGCAGCGTCTCCGTAAACAGGGGGGCCACTGAA.

This clone was seen ten or more times. The read terminates 3 residues before the CDR3 end, so the remaining end is supplied by the germline J gene. This sequence joins TRBV5-1 and TRBJ2-5; 13 bases agree with TRBD2. Germline CDR1 is SGHRS and CDR2 is YFSETQ. V trimming: 1 base; J trimming: 4 bases; junction bases outside the gene matches: 7. This CDR3 region has 17 residues. Incomplete CDR3 DNA: TGCGCCAGCAGCTTGAAACTAGCGGGGGGGCAGGGAGAGACC. It is translated as CASSLKLAGGQGET. The full-length CDR3 reads as CASSLKLAGGQGETQYF. The entire variable domain, with the rest obtained from reference TRBV5-1 and TRBJ2-5, is as follows: KAGVTQTPRYLIKTRGQQVTLSCSPISGHRSVSWYQQTPGQGLQFLFEYFSETQRNKGNFPGRFSGRQFSNSRSEMNVSTLELGDSALYLCASSLKLAGGQGETQYFGPGTRLLVL.

This clone was observed many times. The read halts 3 residues ahead of the CDR3 end, with the missing end drawn from the germline J gene. The chain is built from TRBV5-4 and TRBJ1-2, with 8 bases lining up with TRBD1. Germline CDR1 reads SGHNT; CDR2 reads YYREEE (reference sequence). Trimming removed 0 bases from V and 7 bases from J; junction bases left unmatched: 8. The CDR3 contains 15 residues. CDR3 DNA, as far as it was read: TGTGCCAGCAGCTTGGACAGGGGGGGGTCTAGTGGC. The encoded protein is CASSLDRGGSSG. From start to end, the CDR3 is CASSLDRGGSSGYTF.

This clone was found many times. From the germline J gene comes the end of the CDR3, since the read stops 3 residues before it. The chain is built from TRBV6-1 and TRBJ2-5, with D perhaps TRBD2 (6 bases). CDR3 length: 13 residues. Germline-derived CDR1 and CDR2 are MNHNS and SASEGT. The V end lost 4 bases, the J end lost 4 bases, and 10 bases lay between the germline ends. The CDR3 sequence: CASSVGGGETQYF. CDR3 DNA (partial): TGTGCCAGCAGTGTGGGGGGAGGAGAGACC.

Partial CDR3 DNA: TGTGCCAGCAGTTACCCCAGGGAGGATCAGCCC. Protein: CASSYPREDQP. The CDR3 as a whole reads CASSYPREDQPQHF. This chain uses TRBV6-2 or TRBV6-3 with TRBJ1-5, with D perhaps matching TRBD1 (5 bases). The CDR3 end lies 3 residues beyond the end of the read and is filled in from the germline J gene. Germline-derived CDR1 and CDR2 are MNHEY and SVGEGT. Trimming removed 2 bases from V and 5 bases from J, with 10 bases in between. This CDR3 has 14 residues.

This clone was picked up many times. The CDR3 goes on 3 residues after the read ends, and that part is filled in from the germline J gene. The chain recombines TRBV6-2 or TRBV6-3 with TRBJ2-7; TRBD1 is a possible D gene (6 bases). V was cut by 7 bases and J by 2 bases, with 15 bases left in between. CDR1 MNHEY and CDR2 SVGEGT come from the germline V gene. This CDR3 spans 14 amino acids. CDR3 DNA (partial): TGTGCCAGCAATAAGAGGGGGAACACCTACGAG. Its translation is CASNKRGNTYE. The entire CDR3 reads CASNKRGNTYEQYF.

This clone was recorded at least ten times. The DNA ends 3 residues before the CDR3 does, and the rest of the CDR3 is filled in from the germline J gene. This chain connects TRBV20-1 to TRBJ1-2; tentatively, D is TRBD1 (6 bases). Trimming shortened V by 4 bases and J by 3 bases, and 18 bases separated the two germline ends. The CDR3 has 15 amino acids. The germline V gene has CDR1 DFQATT and CDR2 SNEGSKA (reference sequence). CDR3 DNA, as far as it was read: TGCAGTGCTACATTCGCCAGGGGCTCGGACTATGGC. Its protein product is CSATFARGSDYG. The full-length CDR3 reads as CSATFARGSDYGYTF.

Concerning this clone: This clone may be a read error of a much larger clone one base away. The read comes to an end 3 residues before the CDR3 does, leaving the germline J gene to fill in the end. The rearrangement joins TRBV7-9 to TRBJ2-7; D is perhaps TRBD1 (5 bases). Germline V gene lookup returns CDR1 SEHNR and CDR2 FQNEAQ (reference sequence). The CDR3 spans 13 residues. The CDR3 reads CSSSFRQTYEQYF. CDR3 DNA, as far as it was read: TGTTCCAGCAGCTTTCGACAGACCTACGAG.

This clone came up many times. CDR3 loop: CASSLPQGDEQYF. The sequenced part of the CDR3 DNA is TGCGCCAGCAGCTTACCCCAGGGAGACGAG. The chain has TRBV5-1 and TRBJ2-7; D may correspond to TRBD1 or TRBD2 (5 bases each). The read ends 3 residues shy of where the CDR3 ends; the end is completed using the germline J gene. Germline V CDR1 and CDR2: SGHRS, YFSETQ. This CDR3 comprises 13 residues. Trimming removed 2 bases at V and 5 bases at J, with 11 bases between.

Ten or more counts support this clone. The read ends 3 residues shy of where the CDR3 ends; the end is completed using the germline J gene. The chain combines TRBV20-1 with TRBJ2-2, with D hard to call. The V gene lost 5 bases and the J gene lost 4 bases, with 11 bases spanning the gap. Germline CDR1 reads DFQATT; CDR2 reads SNEGSKA (reference sequence). The CDR3 loop spans 13 amino acids. The chain's CDR3 is CSAPDMATGELFF. Partial CDR3 DNA: TGCAGTGCTCCAGATATGGCCACCGGGGAG.

This clone came up many times. The CDR3 bases that were read are TGTGCCAGCAACGCCCAGCGGGGGGTCTACAATGAG. As protein: CASNAQRGVYNE. The entire CDR3 protein is CASNAQRGVYNEQFF. The genes are TRBV2 and TRBJ2-1, with 9 bases aligning to TRBD2. The CDR3 goes on 3 residues after the read ends, and that part is filled in from the germline J gene. With V trimmed by 7 bases and J by 3 bases, 7 bases remained unmatched. The CDR3 runs to 15 residues. Germline V gene data show CDR1 as SNHLY and CDR2 as FYNNEI.

Ten or more counts support this clone. The read ends 3 residues shy of where the CDR3 ends; the end is completed using the germline J gene. The rearrangement uses TRBV6-2 or TRBV6-3 and TRBJ2-3, with 9 bases fitting TRBD1. V gave up 6 bases and J gave up 4 bases; unmatched junction bases: 2. CDR3 length: 13 amino acids. Germline V CDR1 and CDR2: MNHEY, SVGEGT. The CDR3: CASRRDRADTQYF. The part of the CDR3 DNA that was read is TGTGCCAGCAGACGGGACAGGGCAGATACG.

This clone was picked up many times. From the germline J gene comes the end of the CDR3, since the read stops 3 residues before it. The rearrangement joins TRBV28 to TRBJ2-7, with 11 bases matching TRBD1. CDR1 is MDHEN, CDR2 SYDVKM, per germline. The CDR3 length is 16 residues. V shed 8 bases and J 4 bases; nucleotides not matched to a gene: 13. The CDR3 protein is CASSLGGGTGGYEQYF. The covered CDR3 bases are TGTGCCAGCTCCTTAGGGGGGGGGACAGGGGGGTACGAG. The variable domain in full, with the rest retrieved from reference TRBV28 and TRBJ2-7, is DVKVTQSSRYLVKRTGEKVFLECVQDMDHENMFWYRQDPGLGLRLIYFSYDVKMKEKGDIPEGYSVSREKKERFSLILESASTNQTSMYLCASSLGGGTGGYEQYFGPGTRLTVT.

This clone came up many times. The read comes to an end 3 residues before the CDR3 does, leaving the germline J gene to fill in the end. The chain combines TRBV4-1 with TRBJ1-2, with D hard to call. This CDR3 spans 13 amino acids. Trimming left V 2 bases short and J 4 bases short, with 8 bases between. Germline CDR1 MGHRA, CDR2 YSYEKL. The covered CDR3 bases are TGCGCCAGCAGCCAATTGGCCCTCTATGGC. Protein: CASSQLALYG. In full, the CDR3 is CASSQLALYGYTF.

This clone was recorded many times. The read is 3 residues too short to cover the CDR3 end, so that end is filled in from the germline J gene. This rearrangement joins TRBV20-1 to TRBJ2-3, with D possibly TRBD1 on 7 matching bases. The V and J ends lost 4 bases and 3 bases respectively, with 14 bases between them. The V gene's germline CDR1 is DFQATT and CDR2 SNEGSKA (reference sequence). The CDR3 extends over 14 amino acids. The CDR3 is CSAITGEATDTQYF. The sequenced CDR3 bases are TGCAGTGCTATAACAGGGGAGGCGACAGATACG.

This clone was counted many times. The junction departs from germline at one end; a sequencing error may be responsible. The sequenced fragment ends 3 residues before the CDR3 boundary, so the rest is inferred from the germline J gene. V gene TRBV19 combines with J gene TRBJ1-6; possible D gene TRBD1, 5 bases. Per germline, CDR1 LNHDA and CDR2 SQIVND (reference sequence). There are 13 residues in the CDR3. CDR3 DNA, as far as it was read: TGTGCCAGTAGTATTGGGGCCAATTCAGCC. It encodes CASSIGANSA. The CDR3 in full is CASSIGANSALHF.

This clone was detected ten times or more. The CDR3 is cut off 3 residues early in the read; its end comes from the germline J gene. The chain is built from TRBV11-3 and TRBJ2-3; the D gene is possibly TRBD1 (6 bases). Trimming stripped 9 bases from V and 0 bases from J, with 13 bases between. The CDR3 loop spans 14 amino acids. Germline-derived CDR1 and CDR2 are SGHNT and YENEEA. This chain's CDR3 is CASLDSPSTDTQYF. CDR3 bases read: TGTGCCAGTCTGGACAGTCCTAGCACAGATACG.

This clone was seen repeatedly, ten times or more. The CDR3 extends 3 residues past the end of the read, so its final part is completed from the germline J gene. The chain couples TRBV28 to TRBJ2-3, with D tentatively TRBD1 (6 bases). V lost 3 bases, J lost 7 bases, and 20 bases lay in between. Germline V gene data show CDR1 as MDHEN and CDR2 as SYDVKM. This CDR3 region has 16 residues. The CDR3 protein is CASSLSSRQGINTQYF. The part of the CDR3 DNA that was read is TGTGCCAGCAGTTTGTCATCGAGGCAGGGGATAAATACG.

This clone was seen ten or more times. One end of the junction varies from germline; a read error may be responsible. The CDR3 end is not reached by the read, which stops 3 residues before it; the germline J gene fills it in. This chain connects TRBV5-6 to TRBJ1-2; 9 bases agree with TRBD1. Per the germline V gene, CDR1 is SGHDT and CDR2 is YYEEEE. CDR3 length: 13 residues. This CDR3 reads CASRLGQGNGYTF. Partial CDR3 DNA: TGTGCCAGCAGATTGGGACAGGGTAATGGC.

This clone has a count of ten or more. The CDR3 extends 3 residues past the end of the read, so its final part is completed from the germline J gene. V usage is TRBV20-1 and J usage is TRBJ1-2; D may be TRBD1 (6 bases). The CDR3 is made up of 16 amino acids. Germline V gene lookup returns CDR1 DFQATT and CDR2 SNEGSKA (reference sequence). The V and J ends lost 0 bases and 0 bases respectively, with 14 bases between them. CDR3 DNA, as far as it was read: TGCAGTGCTAGAGATCGGGTAACAGGGACTAACTATGGC. Translation gives CSARDRVTGTNYG. The CDR3 reads in full as CSARDRVTGTNYGYTF.

This clone was observed at least ten times. CDR3 DNA, as far as it was read: TGCGCCAGCAGCCAATTGAGGGGAACCGGGGAG. Amino acid sequence: CASSQLRGTGE. Given in full, the CDR3 is CASSQLRGTGELFF. The chain has TRBV4-1 and TRBJ2-2, with D tentatively TRBD1 or TRBD2 (5 bases each). The read ends 3 residues before the CDR3 terminus; that terminus is restored from the germline J gene. The CDR3 spans 14 residues. The V gene's germline CDR1 is MGHRA and CDR2 YSYEKL. Trimming left V 2 bases short and J 5 bases short, with 9 bases between.

There are many counts of this clone. The junction departs from the called germline gene at one end, perhaps through a read error. The sequence runs out 3 residues before the end of the CDR3; the remainder is reconstructed from the germline J gene. The gene calls are TRBV4-2 and TRBJ1-1; D remains unclear. Germline V gives CDR1 LGHNA, CDR2 YNFKEQ. The CDR3 has 14 residues. The CDR3 spells CASSQVAGLSEAFF. The CDR3 bases that were read are TGCGCCAGCAGCCAAGTCGCAGGACTTTCTGAA.

This clone appeared many times. Sequencing ends 3 residues short of the CDR3 end; the germline J gene provides the rest. The chain recombines TRBV7-3 with TRBJ2-1; no definite D call. V lost 1 base, J lost 3 bases, and 13 bases lay in between. The germline CDR1 and CDR2 sequences are SGHTA and FQGTGA. The length of the CDR3 is 16 residues. The CDR3 reads CASSLNGPPGYNEQFF. The part of the CDR3 DNA that was read is TGTGCCAGCAGCTTAAATGGGCCGCCCGGCTACAATGAG.

This clone was seen repeatedly, ten times or more. The read ends 3 residues early relative to the CDR3; the germline J gene fills the gap. The chain couples TRBV5-5 to TRBJ2-7; 9 bases align to TRBD1. V lost 4 bases to trimming and J lost 2 bases; unmatched junction nucleotides: 7. Germline CDR1 SGHKS, CDR2 YYEKEE (reference sequence). The CDR3 extends over 15 amino acids. CDR3 sequence reads: CASSQQGQGAYEQYF. The sequenced CDR3 bases are TGTGCCAGCAGCCAACAGGGACAGGGCGCCTACGAG.

This clone was recorded at least ten times. The DNA ends 3 residues before the CDR3 does, and the rest of the CDR3 is filled in from the germline J gene. This rearrangement joins TRBV5-1 to TRBJ2-6; weak D call: TRBD2 (6 bases). V was clipped by 2 bases and J by 3 bases, with 15 bases between them. CDR1 is SGHRS and CDR2 is YFSETQ in the germline V gene. The CDR3 sequence is 17 residues long. The CDR3 reads CASSLRDLVNGANVLTF. The CDR3 DNA, read in part, is TGCGCCAGCAGCTTAAGGGACTTAGTAAATGGGGCCAACGTC.

The table lists this clone with many counts. The read falls 3 residues short of the CDR3 end, and the missing part is taken from the germline J gene. The chain uses TRBV7-2 and TRBJ2-7; possible D gene TRBD1, 6 bases. Germline values: CDR1 SGHTA, CDR2 FQGNSA. The CDR3 extends over 13 amino acids. The V gene lost 8 bases and the J gene lost 2 bases, with 13 bases spanning the gap. Here the CDR3 reads CASSTGDTYEQYF. The part of the CDR3 DNA that was read is TGTGCCAGCTCCACCGGGGACACCTACGAG.

This clone was counted at least ten times. CDR3 bases read: TGTGCCTGGAGTGGCCGGATTGGAGGGTATGGACAGCCC. This codes for CAWSGRIGGYGQP. In full, the CDR3 reads CAWSGRIGGYGQPQHF. The rearrangement links TRBV30 to TRBJ1-5; D gene uncertain. The CDR3 end falls 3 residues outside the read, so it is completed with the germline J gene. V was shortened by 1 base and J by 7 bases, with 20 bases between the two germline ends. The CDR3 runs 16 residues. Germline lookup yields CDR1 GTSNPN and CDR2 SVGIG (reference sequence). Filled out from reference TRBV30 and TRBJ1-5, the complete variable domain reads SQTIHQWPATLVQPVGSPLSLECTVEGTSNPNLYWYRQAAGRGLQLLFYSVGIGQISSEVPQNLSASRPQDRQFILSSKKLLLSDSGFYLCAWSGRIGGYGQPQHFGDGTRLSIL.

Ten or more counts support this clone. The read comes to an end 3 residues before the CDR3 does, leaving the germline J gene to fill in the end. The chain is built from TRBV10-3 and TRBJ1-1, with TRBD1 as a possible D gene (5 bases). The CDR3 runs 14 residues. The germline V gene encodes CDR1 ENHRY and CDR2 SYGVKD. The germline V and J ends were trimmed by 3 bases and 3 bases, with 11 bases remaining between them. CDR3 DNA, as far as it was read: TGTGCCATCAGTGACGGCAGGGTGTACACTGAA. Protein sequence: CAISDGRVYTE. The CDR3 as a whole reads CAISDGRVYTEAFF.

This clone was detected ten times or more. The read halts 3 residues ahead of the CDR3 end, with the missing end drawn from the germline J gene. This sequence joins TRBV18 and TRBJ2-5; D perhaps matches TRBD2 (6 bases). The CDR3 runs 15 residues. V dropped 3 bases and J dropped 5 bases, with 16 bases sitting between them. CDR1 is KGHSH and CDR2 is LQKENI in the germline V gene. Incomplete CDR3 DNA: TGTGCCAGCTCACCTCATGGGGGGATCGGGGAGACC. The encoded protein is CASSPHGGIGET. The CDR3 in full is CASSPHGGIGETQYF.